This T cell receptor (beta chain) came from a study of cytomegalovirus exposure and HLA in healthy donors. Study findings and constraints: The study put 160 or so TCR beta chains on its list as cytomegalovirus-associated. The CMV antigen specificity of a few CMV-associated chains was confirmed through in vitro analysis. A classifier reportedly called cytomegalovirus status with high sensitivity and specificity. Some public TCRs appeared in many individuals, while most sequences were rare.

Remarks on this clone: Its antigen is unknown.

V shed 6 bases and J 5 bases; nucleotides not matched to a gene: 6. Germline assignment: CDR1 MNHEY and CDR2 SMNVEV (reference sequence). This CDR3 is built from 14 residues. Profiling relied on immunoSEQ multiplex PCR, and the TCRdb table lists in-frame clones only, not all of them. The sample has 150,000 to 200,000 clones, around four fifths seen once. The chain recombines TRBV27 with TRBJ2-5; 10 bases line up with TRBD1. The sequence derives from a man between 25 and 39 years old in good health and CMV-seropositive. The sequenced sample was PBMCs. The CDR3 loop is CASRTGGIGETQYF. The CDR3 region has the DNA TGTGCCAGCAGGACAGGGGGCATCGGGGAGACCCAGTACTTC.